This T cell receptor (beta chain) originates from a study of technical replicates of blood from a handful of donors. Some clones are missing from TCRdb's copy, which holds only in-frame ones; the method was immunoSEQ multiplex PCR. The sample records about 88,000 clones, 80% to 95% being singletons. This TCR was sampled from a human donor in good health. The source material was T cells isolated from PBMCs.

CDR3 nucleotide sequence: TGTGCCAGCAGTCCAGGCCCTTTGGGTGAAGCTTTCTTT. This translates into CASSPGPLGEAFF. The J gene is TRBJ1-1, the V gene TRBV27; D unclear. The germline V gene has CDR1 MNHEY and CDR2 SMNVEV (reference sequence). Trimming left V 5 bases short and J 7 bases short, with 14 bases between. The CDR3 is made up of 13 amino acids.